What follows describes a single TCR beta chain. Its antigen remains unknown. This entry comes from a study of cytomegalovirus exposure and HLA in healthy donors. Study-level points and caveats: The authors listed around 150 TCR beta chains as cytomegalovirus-associated.

Germline CDR1 SGHRS, CDR2 YFSETQ. The ends lost 2 bases at V and 4 bases at J; junction bases unmatched: 7. The CDR3 spans 16 residues. Only in-frame clones appear in the TCRdb table, and some are missing; sequencing was by immunoSEQ multiplex PCR. The sample has 150,000 or so clones, approximately 90% seen once. The sequence was collected from a woman between 25 and 40 years old in good health and CMV-seropositive. Sequenced input: PBMCs. V gene TRBV5-1 combines with J gene TRBJ2-2; 8 bases line up with TRBD2. The DNA of the CDR3 is TGCGCCAGCAGCTTCCCTAGCGGGCCATCCACCGGGGAGCTGTTTTTT. Translating it yields CASSFPSGPSTGELFF.